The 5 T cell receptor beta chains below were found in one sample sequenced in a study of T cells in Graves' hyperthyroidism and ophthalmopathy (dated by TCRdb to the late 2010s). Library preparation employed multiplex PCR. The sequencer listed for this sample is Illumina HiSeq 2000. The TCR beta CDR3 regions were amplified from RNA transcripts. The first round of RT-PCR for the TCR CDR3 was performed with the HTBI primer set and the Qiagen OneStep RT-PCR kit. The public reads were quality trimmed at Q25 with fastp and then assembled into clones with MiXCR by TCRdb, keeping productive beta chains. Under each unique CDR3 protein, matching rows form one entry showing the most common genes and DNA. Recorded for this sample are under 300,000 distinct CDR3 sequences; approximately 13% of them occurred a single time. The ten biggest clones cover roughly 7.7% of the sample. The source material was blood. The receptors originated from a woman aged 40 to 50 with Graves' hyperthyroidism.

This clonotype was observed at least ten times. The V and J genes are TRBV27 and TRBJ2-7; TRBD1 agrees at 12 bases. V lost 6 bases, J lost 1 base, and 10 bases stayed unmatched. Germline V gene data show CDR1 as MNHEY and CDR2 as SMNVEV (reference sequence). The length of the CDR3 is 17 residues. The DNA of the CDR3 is TGTGCCAGCAGCGCCGGGACAGGGGGCGGGAGGTCCTACGAGCAGTACTTC. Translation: CASSAGTGGGRSYEQYF.

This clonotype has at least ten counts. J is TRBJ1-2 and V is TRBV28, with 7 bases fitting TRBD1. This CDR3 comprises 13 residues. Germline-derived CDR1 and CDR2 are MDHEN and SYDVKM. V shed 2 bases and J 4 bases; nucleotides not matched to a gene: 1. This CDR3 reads CASSLDRAYGYTF. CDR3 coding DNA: TGTGCCAGCAGTTTAGACAGGGCCTATGGCTACACCTTC.

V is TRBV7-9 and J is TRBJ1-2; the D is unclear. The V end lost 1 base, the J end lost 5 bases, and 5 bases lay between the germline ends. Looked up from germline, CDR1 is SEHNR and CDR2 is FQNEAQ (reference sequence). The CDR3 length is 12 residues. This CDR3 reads CASSLDRYGYTF. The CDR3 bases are TGTGCCAGCAGCTTAGACAGATATGGCTACACCTTC.

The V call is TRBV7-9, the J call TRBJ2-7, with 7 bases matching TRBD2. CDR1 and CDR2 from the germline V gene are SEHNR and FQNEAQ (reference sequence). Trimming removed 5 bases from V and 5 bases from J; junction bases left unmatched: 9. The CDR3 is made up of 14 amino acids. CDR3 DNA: TGTGCCAGCAGCCTTGGGGGGGGTCAAGACGAGCAGTACTTC. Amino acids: CASSLGGGQDEQYF.

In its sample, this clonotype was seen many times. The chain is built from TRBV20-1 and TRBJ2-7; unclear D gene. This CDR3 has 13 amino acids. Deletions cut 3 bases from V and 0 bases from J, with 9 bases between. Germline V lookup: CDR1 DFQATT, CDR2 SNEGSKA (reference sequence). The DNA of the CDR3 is TGCAGTGCTAGTGACCGGTTCTCCTACGAGCAGTACTTC. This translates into CSASDRFSYEQYF.